This T cell receptor (beta chain) was identified in a study of cytomegalovirus exposure and HLA in healthy donors. Study-level points and caveats: At a 0.05 false discovery rate, a later analysis found some 18,000 TCR beta sequences to be associated with HLA alleles. Relative to the roughly 640-donor mean, N-insertions were reportedly fewer in an Asian-associated ancestry cluster in a later analysis.

CDR3 length: 15 residues. Trimming cost V 4 bases and J 3 bases; bases outside gene matches: 8. CDR1 is SGDLS and CDR2 is YYNGEE in the germline V gene. The study ran its PCR with 60 Vbeta and 13 Jbeta primers. The data were produced by immunoSEQ multiplex PCR, yet TCRdb's version contains in-frame clones alone and is incomplete. The top ten clones hold about a sixth of a sample with a few hundred thousand clones, about 83% of them seen once. Each donor was nominally healthy when sampled (though unrecorded immune exposures were likely). Worth noting for this clone: Its antigen is unidentified.

This clonotype was obtained from a middle-aged man in good health and CMV-seronegative. V and J are TRBV9 and TRBJ2-5; TRBD2 agrees at 8 bases. The sequencing input was PBMCs. CDR3 in amino acids: CASSRSSGDKETQYF. CDR3 coding DNA: TGTGCCAGCAGCCGCAGTAGCGGGGACAAAGAGACCCAGTACTTC.